Listed below are T cell receptor beta chains from one sample, sequenced in a study of regulatory T cells in long-lasting Graves disease. Using its own MiXCR run on the multiplex PCR reads, TCRdb lists one record per CDR3 protein. The sample includes about 440,000 distinct CDR3 sequences, 15% to 20% seen only once; the top ten take about 23%. This sample was shared with a second study, whose subject was T cells in Graves' hyperthyroidism and ophthalmopathy.

The sequencing used peripheral blood mononuclear cells (PBMCs), collected at new diagnosis, from a patient treated with antithyroid drugs. Source of these receptors: a young woman with Graves disease. The CDR3 runs from the conserved cysteine through the conserved F or W. Fields, in order: CDR3 length, D gene, J gene, clone size, V gene, CDR3 DNA, CDR3 protein. D genes are given only for firm matches. Not every row has a clone size; where given, it reads once, few, many or a size class.

16,TRBD1,TRBJ2-1,-,TRBV4-3,TGCGCCAGCAGCGCAGGCAGGCAGGGGGCGCGAAATGAGCAGTTCTTC,CASSAGRQGARNEQFF
13,-,TRBJ1-2,many,TRBV30,TGTGCCTGGAGTCCAGGTCCTAACTATGGCTACACCTTC,CAWSPGPNYGYTF
18,TRBD2,TRBJ2-7,few,TRBV7-3,TGTGCCAGCAGCTTATACCCCCCTACTAGCGGGGTCTCCTACGAGCAGTACTTC,CASSLYPPTSGVSYEQYF
14,TRBD2,TRBJ2-3,few,TRBV15,TGTGCCAGTGGCGTAGCGGGAGTTGGAGATACGCAGTATTTT,CASGVAGVGDTQYF
15,-,TRBJ1-2,many,TRBV12-3/TRBV12-4,TGTGCCAGCTTCATTCGAGGCGGATTGAACTATGGCTACACCTTC,CASFIRGGLNYGYTF
20,TRBD2,TRBJ2-3,many,TRBV24-1,TGTGCCACCACAGGGACTAGCGGGAGGGTACTTCACCCGAACACACATACGCAGTATTTT,CATTGTSGRVLHPNTHTQYF
14,TRBD1,TRBJ1-5,few,TRBV20-1,TGCAGTGTTGGTCGACAGGGAGGCAATCAGCCCCAGCATTTT,CSVGRQGGNQPQHF
14,TRBD2,TRBJ2-2,many,TRBV27,TGTGCCAGCAGTTTAATTCGGACTAGCGGGGAGCTGTTTTTT,CASSLIRTSGELFF
17,TRBD2,TRBJ2-1,many,TRBV29-1,TGCAGCGGGCGCGGACTAGCGGGAGGGCCCTCCTACAATGAGCAGTTCTTC,CSGRGLAGGPSYNEQFF
13,-,TRBJ2-7,many,TRBV7-9,TGTGCCAGCAGCAACCAGGGCTCCTACGAGCAGTACTTC,CASSNQGSYEQYF
16,-,TRBJ2-5,few,TRBV4-2,TGTGCCAGCAGCCAAGGATCGGCTAGATTACAAGAGACCCAGTACTTC,CASSQGSARLQETQYF
15,-,TRBJ2-2,-,TRBV2,TGTGCCAGCAGTCTCTTGCAGGGCGAGAACGGGGAGCTGTTTTTT,CASSLLQGENGELFF
18,-,TRBJ2-1,few,TRBV24-1,TGTGCCACCAGTAACCTCCCCAATGGCTTAGGGCCCTACAATGAGCAGTTCTTC,CATSNLPNGLGPYNEQFF
16,-,TRBJ2-4,few,TRBV6-1,TGTGCCAGCAGCAAGAGGTTTGCGTTGGCCAAAAACATTCAGTACTTC,CASSKRFALAKNIQYF
15,-,TRBJ1-5,-,TRBV27,TGTGCCAGCAGTTTAGGCCCCGCGCCCTATCAGCCCCAGCATTTT,CASSLGPAPYQPQHF
14,-,TRBJ1-5,-,TRBV2,TGTGCCAGCAGTGTTCTAGGGGGCAATCAGCCCCAGCATTTT,CASSVLGGNQPQHF
15,-,TRBJ2-5,many,TRBV7-2,TGTGCCAGCAGCTTAGTGGGGGTGGGGCAGGGAACCCAGTACTTC,CASSLVGVGQGTQYF
15,-,TRBJ2-2,-,TRBV2,TGTGCCAGCAGAGCCCGGGACACACACACCGGGGAGCTGTTTTTT,CASRARDTHTGELFF
15,-,TRBJ1-5,many,TRBV5-5,TGTGCCAGCAGCACACAGGTTTTTAGCAATCAGCCCCAGCATTTT,CASSTQVFSNQPQHF
18,TRBD2,TRBJ2-1,-,TRBV4-3,TGCGCCAGCAGCCAAGCGCTAGCGGGAGCCTCGTCCTACAATGAGCAGTTCTTC,CASSQALAGASSYNEQFF
17,TRBD2,TRBJ2-3,many,TRBV20-1,TGCAGTGCTAGATCGCCTAGCGGGAGGATTAGCACAGATACGCAGTATTTT,CSARSPSGRISTDTQYF
15,TRBD2,TRBJ2-1,many,TRBV7-2,TGTGCCAGCAGCTTTAGTCTAGCGGGGGACAATGAGCAGTTCTTC,CASSFSLAGDNEQFF
11,-,TRBJ1-1,few,TRBV12-3/TRBV12-4,TGTGCCAGCGGACTAAAAACTGAAGCTTTCTTT,CASGLKTEAFF
14,-,TRBJ1-2,-,TRBV6-1,TGTGCCAGCATTGAACCAGGGGCCAACTATGGCTACACCTTC,CASIEPGANYGYTF
17,TRBD1,TRBJ2-1,many,TRBV24-1,TGTGCCACCAGTGACTTTTACGGGGACAGCTCCTACAATGAGCAGTTCTTC,CATSDFYGDSSYNEQFF
14,TRBD1,TRBJ1-2,many,TRBV3-1,TGTGCCAGCAGCCAAGGGACAGGCGTCTATGGCTACACCTTC,CASSQGTGVYGYTF
19,-,TRBJ1-5,many,TRBV2,TGTGCCAGCAGTGAAGCGCCCCGGGCCGTACTAGATAGCAATCAGCCCCAGCATTTT,CASSEAPRAVLDSNQPQHF
15,TRBD2,TRBJ2-2,many,TRBV15,TGTGCCACCAGCAGCGGACTAGGGGACACCGGGGAGCTGTTTTTT,CATSSGLGDTGELFF
15,-,TRBJ1-1,many,TRBV18,TGTGCCAGCTCACTAAGTGGGGGGACGAACACTGAAGCTTTCTTT,CASSLSGGTNTEAFF
16,TRBD2,TRBJ2-3,many,TRBV20-1,TGCAGTGCTAGTCGGACTAGCGGGAGAGGGGCAGATACGCAGTATTTT,CSASRTSGRGADTQYF
13,TRBD1,TRBJ1-1,many,TRBV7-8,TGTGCCAGCAGCTTAGCTCAGGGGGATACGGCTTTCTTT,CASSLAQGDTAFF
15,-,TRBJ1-4,many,TRBV28,TGTGCCAGCAGTTTCCTCGGGGACTGGGGTGAAAAACTGTTTTTT,CASSFLGDWGEKLFF
17,-,TRBJ2-1,few,TRBV6-1,TGTGCCAGCAGTGAGCTGGGGGATAGCGTATCCTACAATGAGCAGTTCTTC,CASSELGDSVSYNEQFF
18,-,TRBJ1-6,-,TRBV6-1,TGTGCCAGCAGTGAAGCCCTGAGACGGAGCTCCTATAATTCACCCCTCCACTTT,CASSEALRRSSYNSPLHF
14,TRBD2,TRBJ2-7,few,TRBV5-1,TGCGCCACCAGGACCGGGACTAGCTCCTACGAGCAGTACTTC,CATRTGTSSYEQYF
15,TRBD2,TRBJ2-1,many,TRBV20-1,TGCAGTGCTAGAGATTTTAGCGGGGTCTACAATGAGCAGTTCTTC,CSARDFSGVYNEQFF
15,TRBD2,TRBJ2-1,many,TRBV12-3/TRBV12-4,TGTGCCAGCAGTCTCACGCCGCCTAGCGGGAGGAGTTGGTTCTTC,CASSLTPPSGRSWFF
13,TRBD1,TRBJ1-2,few,TRBV27,TGTGCCAGCAGTTCGGTCAGGGGGGATGGCTACACCTTC,CASSSVRGDGYTF
14,TRBD1,TRBJ2-1,many,TRBV28,TGTGCCAGCAGTGGGACAGGCTGGACGCTGGAGCAGTTCTTC,CASSGTGWTLEQFF
15,-,TRBJ2-7,-,TRBV4-1,TGCGCCAGCAGCCAATCGGGGCGGGCCCCCTACGAGCAGTACTTC,CASSQSGRAPYEQYF
16,TRBD2,TRBJ2-1,-,TRBV15,TGTGCCACCAGCAGAGGGGGACTAGCAGGCGACAATGAGCAGTTCTTC,CATSRGGLAGDNEQFF
14,TRBD2,TRBJ2-3,many,TRBV7-2,TGTGCCAGCAGCTTAGTAGCGGGAGACGCTACGCAGTATTTT,CASSLVAGDATQYF
15,TRBD1,TRBJ1-5,many,TRBV28,TGTGCCAGCAGTTTAACAGGGGGCCCTAATCAGCCCCAGCATTTT,CASSLTGGPNQPQHF
14,TRBD1,TRBJ2-7,few,TRBV7-9,TGTGCCAGCAGACTAGACAGGGGACGAGTCGAGCAGTACTTC,CASRLDRGRVEQYF